Given below is one TCR beta chain in context. Antigen unknown. The record originates from a study of radiation and T cells in renal cell carcinoma. Profiling relied on immunoSEQ multiplex PCR, and the TCRdb table lists in-frame clones only, not all of them. The sample carries around 60,000 clones, roughly 79% recorded once. The time point denotes: blood 2 weeks post-SBRT. Documented treatment: 15 Gy SBRT to primary tumor, nephrectomy 4 weeks later. General study results and limits: No pretreatment tumor biopsies were available for baseline clonotypes. From baseline, blood top tumor clonotypes peaked at 2 weeks post-radiation.

This receptor was taken from a man aged 55 to 70 with renal cell carcinoma. The sequencing used blood, collected from a patient whose treatment included radiotherapy and nephrectomy.

The CDR3 region is CAWSVWLAGGPTEQFF. The CDR3 nucleotides read TGTGCCTGGAGTGTTTGGTTAGCGGGAGGGCCTACTGAGCAGTTCTTC. The V call is TRBV30, the J call TRBJ2-1, with 11 bases that match TRBD2. The germline CDR1 and CDR2 sequences are GTSNPN and SVGIG (reference sequence). There are 16 residues in the CDR3. Trimming took 0 bases from V and 9 from J; bases not matched to a gene: 10. Full variable domain (outside the CDR3, taken from reference TRBV30 and TRBJ2-1): SQTIHQWPATLVQPVGSPLSLECTVEGTSNPNLYWYRQAAGRGLQLLFYSVGIGQISSEVPQNLSASRPQDRQFILSSKKLLLSDSGFYLCAWSVWLAGGPTEQFFGPGTRLTVL.